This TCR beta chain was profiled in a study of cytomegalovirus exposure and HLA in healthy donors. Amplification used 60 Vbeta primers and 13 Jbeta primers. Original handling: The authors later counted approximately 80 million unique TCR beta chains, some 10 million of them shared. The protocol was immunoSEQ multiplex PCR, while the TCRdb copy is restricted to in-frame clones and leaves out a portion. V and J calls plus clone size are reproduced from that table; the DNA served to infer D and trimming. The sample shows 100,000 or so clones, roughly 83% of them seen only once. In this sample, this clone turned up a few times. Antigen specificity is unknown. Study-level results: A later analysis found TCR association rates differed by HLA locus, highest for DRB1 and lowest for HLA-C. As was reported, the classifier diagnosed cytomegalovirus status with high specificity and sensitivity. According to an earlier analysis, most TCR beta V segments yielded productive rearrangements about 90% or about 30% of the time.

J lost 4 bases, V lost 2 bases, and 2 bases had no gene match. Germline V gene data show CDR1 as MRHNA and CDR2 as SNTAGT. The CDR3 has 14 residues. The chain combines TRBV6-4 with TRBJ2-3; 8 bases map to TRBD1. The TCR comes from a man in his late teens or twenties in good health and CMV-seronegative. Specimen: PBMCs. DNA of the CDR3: TGTGCCAGCAGTGACCAGGGGGCCCCAGATACGCAGTATTTT. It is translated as CASSDQGAPDTQYF.